Presented here are 21 T cell receptor beta chains from one specimen sequenced in a study of CD8+ T cells in alopecia areata. As the sequencing template, cDNA was produced by extracting RNA and reverse transcribing it. The repertoire was sequenced with immunoSEQ multiplex PCR; TCRdb's copy has only in-frame clones and lacks some. The repertoire has 180,000 or so clones, roughly 59% of them found once; the top ten carry more than 1.5%. The sample in question was CD4+ T cells sorted from blood, obtained at week 0. Receptors originate from a human donor with alopecia areata.

The chain uses TRBV6-6 and TRBJ2-2; tentatively, D is TRBD1 or TRBD2 (5 bases each). Germline CDR1 MNHNY, CDR2 SVGAGI (reference sequence). Trimming stripped 2 bases from V and 4 bases from J, with 5 bases between. CDR3 length: 13 residues. The CDR3: CASSYGGTGELFF. DNA of the CDR3: TGTGCCAGCAGTTACGGGGGCACCGGGGAGCTGTTTTTT.

The chain couples TRBV7-3 to TRBJ2-1, with 7 bases that match TRBD1. The CDR3 contains 15 residues. Looked up from germline, CDR1 is SGHTA and CDR2 is FQGTGA. With V trimmed by 4 bases and J by 7 bases, 10 bases remained unmatched. CDR3 amino acids: CASSSKQGFGNEQFF. CDR3 coding DNA: TGTGCCAGCAGCTCAAAACAGGGGTTTGGAAATGAGCAGTTCTTC.

J is TRBJ2-7 and V is TRBV29-1, with 8 bases lining up with TRBD1. V shed 6 bases, J shed 3 bases, and the junction held 7 bases outside the gene matches. The CDR3 is 13 residues long. Germline V gives CDR1 SQVTM, CDR2 ANQGSEA. The CDR3 protein is CSVETGVHYEQYF. Written as DNA, the CDR3 is TGCAGCGTCGAGACAGGGGTTCACTACGAGCAGTACTTC.

The rearrangement links TRBV7-9 to TRBJ2-5; 8 nucleotides match TRBD1. The CDR3 spans 12 residues. Trimming took 7 bases from V and 7 from J; bases not matched to a gene: 5. In germline, CDR1 is SEHNR, CDR2 FQNEAQ (reference sequence). Here the CDR3 DNA reads TGTGCCAGCACGACAGGGGAAGCGACCCAGTACTTC. It is translated as CASTTGEATQYF.

This clone was found once. This sequence joins TRBV30 and TRBJ1-5; 8 bases are a match to TRBD1. V shed 1 base, J shed 4 bases, and the junction held 6 bases outside the gene matches. CDR1 is GTSNPN and CDR2 is SVGIG in the germline V gene (reference sequence). The CDR3 has 15 amino acids. CDR3 region: CAWSAGQGLNQPQHF. The CDR3 DNA reads as TGTGCCTGGAGTGCCGGACAGGGCCTGAATCAGCCCCAGCATTTT.

In its sample, this clone was seen a few times. The chain employs TRBV29-1 and TRBJ2-3; TRBD1 agrees at 8 bases. This CDR3 is built from 12 residues. Germline V lookup: CDR1 SQVTM, CDR2 ANQGSEA. The junction had 4 bases not matched to a gene; V was cut back by 8 bases and J by 3 bases. This CDR3 reads CSLRTGTDTQYF. In DNA, the CDR3 is TGCAGCTTACGGACAGGGACAGATACGCAGTATTTT.

The chain is built from TRBV2 and TRBJ1-6, with D unresolved. The CDR3 has 15 amino acids. V shed 2 bases and J shed 7 bases, with 12 bases lying between them. Germline V CDR1 and CDR2: SNHLY, FYNNEI. The CDR3 sequence is CASSEQRVRNSPLHF. In nucleotides, the CDR3 is TGTGCCAGCAGTGAACAGAGGGTTCGGAATTCACCCCTCCACTTT.

Here the CDR3 DNA reads TGTGCCAGCACCTACAGGGGGCGCTGGGACGAGCAGTACTTC. This codes for CASTYRGRWDEQYF. V and J are TRBV7-2 and TRBJ2-7, with 9 bases lining up with TRBD1. The CDR3 runs to 14 residues. Germline V gene sequence: CDR1 SGHTA, CDR2 FQGNSA. The V segment lost 7 bases and the J segment 5 bases; nucleotides outside the gene matches: 9. Supplemented by reference TRBV7-2 and TRBJ2-7, the full variable domain reads GAGVSQSPSNKVTEKGKDVELRCDPISGHTALYWYRQSLGQGLEFLIYFQGNSAPDKSGLPSDRFSAERTGGSVSTLTIQRTQQEDSAVYLCASTYRGRWDEQYFGPGTRLTVT.

V is TRBV11-2 and J is TRBJ2-4; the D gene is possibly TRBD2 (6 bases). CDR3 length: 13 residues. V was trimmed by 4 bases and J by 12 bases, leaving 16 bases between them. CDR1 is SGHAT, CDR2 FQNNGV, per germline. As DNA, the CDR3 is TGTGCCAGCAGCTCCGGATCGGGGGTGGGTCAGTACTTC. Residues: CASSSGSGVGQYF.

The CDR3 loop is CASSPEGGVGGYTF. The CDR3 region has the DNA TGCGCCAGCAGCCCTGAAGGGGGAGTCGGCGGCTACACCTTC. This chain links TRBV4-3 with TRBJ1-2; TRBD1 might be the D (6 bases). V dropped 4 bases and J dropped 8 bases, with 17 bases sitting between them. This CDR3 region has 14 residues. CDR1 is LGHNA and CDR2 is YSLEER in the germline V gene.

The chain joins TRBV30 to TRBJ2-7; 7 nucleotides agree with TRBD1. The ends lost 4 bases at V and 2 bases at J; junction bases unmatched: 8. The CDR3 spans 14 residues. Germline CDR1 and CDR2: GTSNPN and SVGIG (reference sequence). CDR3 sequence reads: CAWNSGQVPYEQYF. CDR3 bases: TGTGCCTGGAATTCCGGACAGGTACCCTACGAGCAGTACTTC.

The rearrangement links TRBV5-6 to TRBJ2-7; D not resolved. There are 14 residues in the CDR3. V was shortened by 0 bases and J by 2 bases, with 9 bases between the two germline ends. CDR1 and CDR2 from the germline V gene are SGHDT and YYEEEE. As DNA, the CDR3 is TGTGCCAGCAGCTTGGTTGGGGAAACCTACGAGCAGTACTTC. As protein: CASSLVGETYEQYF.

The chain couples TRBV2 to TRBJ2-3; a possible D gene is TRBD2 (5 bases). CDR3 length: 12 residues. Germline CDR1 is SNHLY and CDR2 is FYNNEI. The V gene lost 3 bases and the J gene lost 14 bases, with 15 bases spanning the gap. CDR3 amino acids: CASSDGGPPGYF. The CDR3 nucleotides are TGTGCCAGCAGTGACGGAGGCCCCCCTGGGTATTTT. Full variable domain (rest looked up from reference TRBV2 and TRBJ2-3): EPEVTQTPSHQVTQMGQEVILRCVPISNHLYFYWYRQILGQKVEFLVSFYNNEISEKSEIFDDQFSVERPDGSNFTLKIRSTKLEDSAMYFCASSDGGPPGYFGPGTRLTVL.

This rearrangement joins TRBV30 to TRBJ1-4; D is unresolved. The CDR3 consists of 14 residues. The V and J ends lost 0 bases and 6 bases respectively, with 11 bases between them. Germline V gene sequence: CDR1 GTSNPN, CDR2 SVGIG (reference sequence). In DNA, the CDR3 is TGTGCCTGGAGTGTAAGACGGAATGATGAAAAACTGTTTTTT. It yields the protein CAWSVRRNDEKLFF.

This chain uses TRBV7-2 with TRBJ1-5, with D uncertain. The germline CDR1 and CDR2 sequences are SGHTA and FQGNSA. The CDR3 has 14 residues. Trimming took off 4 bases at V and 0 bases at J, with 7 bases between the two ends. The CDR3 is CASSSLYSNQPQHF. The DNA for the CDR3 is TGTGCCAGCAGCTCCCTTTATAGCAATCAGCCCCAGCATTTT.

This sequence joins TRBV27 and TRBJ2-5, with 7 bases that match TRBD2. CDR1 and CDR2 (germline): MNHEY, SMNVEV (reference sequence). The V segment lost 8 bases and the J segment 2 bases; nucleotides outside the gene matches: 11. CDR3 length: 15 residues. The CDR3 loop reads CASRPVRGRQETQYF. CDR3 DNA: TGTGCCAGCCGCCCCGTGCGGGGGAGGCAAGAGACCCAGTACTTC.

The genes are TRBV5-6 and TRBJ1-2; D is ambiguous. Germline V gene sequence: CDR1 SGHDT, CDR2 YYEEEE. The CDR3 spans 14 residues. With 1 base removed from V and 2 bases from J, the gap between germline ends came to 9 bases. The CDR3 nucleotides are TGTGCCAGCAGCTTGTCCCAGGAGAACTATGGCTACACCTTC. Translated, it gives CASSLSQENYGYTF.

The V call is TRBV5-4, the J call TRBJ2-1; 9 positions match TRBD2. The germline gives CDR1 SGHNT, CDR2 YYREEE (reference sequence). This CDR3 has 16 residues. J lost 5 bases, V lost 4 bases, and 10 bases had no gene match. The CDR3 loop is CASSLSAGGIDNEQFF. Here the CDR3 DNA reads TGTGCCAGCAGCCTTAGCGCGGGGGGGATTGACAATGAGCAGTTCTTC.

The gene calls are TRBV27 and TRBJ2-2, with unresolved D. The CDR3 is 14 amino acids. The V and J ends lost 6 bases and 5 bases respectively, with 13 bases between them. Germline V gene lookup returns CDR1 MNHEY and CDR2 SMNVEV (reference sequence). The CDR3 DNA follows: TGTGCCAGCAGAATAAGACTCTCTACCGGGGAGCTGTTTTTT. It encodes CASRIRLSTGELFF.

This clone was picked up a small number of times. V gene TRBV29-1 combines with J gene TRBJ1-2; D unclear. This CDR3 comprises 13 residues. Trimming removed 1 base from V and 6 bases from J, with 12 bases in between. CDR1 is SQVTM, CDR2 ANQGSEA, per germline. The CDR3 nucleotides are TGCAGCGTTGAAGGCCAGAACTACAATGGCTACACCTTC. Translating gives CSVEGQNYNGYTF.

The rearrangement uses TRBV2 and TRBJ1-2; D is unclear. The V end was cut by 10 bases, the J end by 7 bases, with 22 bases between. The CDR3 spans 14 residues. Germline values: CDR1 SNHLY, CDR2 FYNNEI. CDR3 sequence (DNA): TGTGCCAACACGGGATCATCCGTCTTGAGTGGCTACACCTTC. Translation: CANTGSSVLSGYTF.